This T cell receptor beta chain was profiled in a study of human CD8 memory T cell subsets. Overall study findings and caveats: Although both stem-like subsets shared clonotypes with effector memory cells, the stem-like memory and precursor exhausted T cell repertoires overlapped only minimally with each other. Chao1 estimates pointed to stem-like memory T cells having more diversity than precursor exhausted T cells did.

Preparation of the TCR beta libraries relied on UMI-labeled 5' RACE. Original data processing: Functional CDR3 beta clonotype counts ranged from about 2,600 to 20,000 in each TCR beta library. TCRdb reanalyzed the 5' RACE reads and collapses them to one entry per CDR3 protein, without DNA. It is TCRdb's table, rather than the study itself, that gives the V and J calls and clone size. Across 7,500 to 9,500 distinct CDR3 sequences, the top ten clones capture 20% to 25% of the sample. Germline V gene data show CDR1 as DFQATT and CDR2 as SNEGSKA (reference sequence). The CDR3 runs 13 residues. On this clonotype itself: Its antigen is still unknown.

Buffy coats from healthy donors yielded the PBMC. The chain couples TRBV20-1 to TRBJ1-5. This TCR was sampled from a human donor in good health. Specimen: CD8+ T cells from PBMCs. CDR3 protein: CSARDFSNQPQHF.